Included here is one T cell receptor beta chain sequence, with context. No antigen is known for it. Base qualities are missing; no much larger clone stands one base away. The CDR3 has 15 amino acids, counting the end cysteine and phenylalanine. Just CDR3 DNA is preserved here, 45 bases in frame from base 1. A distance of 15 bases separates the germline ends of V and J, which lose 5 bases and 1 base respectively. The germline V gene supplies CDR1 SGHAT and CDR2 FQNNGV. This sample was included in a study of blood T cell repertoires in COVID-19 (dated by TCRdb to the early 2020s). About the investigation overall: Samples covering the acute and convalescent phases of COVID-19 were provided by collaborators in the United States, Italy and Spain. Samples came from the ongoing ImmuneRACE study (first 160 participants) plus 1,254 subjects from 6 global collaborators. The material from the prospective study consisted of cDNA or gDNA derived from T cells, B-cell-depleted T cells, or PBMCs. The repertoires were released in a freely available public database intended as a resource for research on the immune response to SARS-CoV-2. Where available, HLA class I and class II types were taken from metadata supplied by the sample provider and were not determined by assay-based typing. Nearly every sample came with metadata listing a de-identified subject ID, COVID-19 status, age in years and sex. The dataset comprised deeply sampled blood TCRbeta repertoires from subjects exposed to, actively infected with, or recovered from COVID-19. What the research found in general, with its limitations: The amount of clinical and demographic metadata varied by source and participant and was provided uncurated.

Participants in the prospective study were aged roughly 18 to 89 years, lived in under 30 United States geographic areas, and enrolled through a virtual design. To assign participants to cohorts, the prospective study relied on clinical history that participants themselves reported in a screening survey and a study questionnaire. Recovered participants in ImmuneRACE Cohort 3 were defined as having two consecutive negative NP/OP PCR tests, clearance from a healthcare professional, or resolution of symptoms. In the prospective study, mobile phlebotomists collected whole blood, serum and a nasopharyngeal or oropharyngeal swab from each participant. Over an approximately two-month period, participants in the prospective study had the option of providing additional blood draws and questionnaires. Before DNA extraction, prospective study blood samples were shipped either frozen or at room temperature.

TCRbeta CDR3 regions were amplified from genomic DNA using the immunoSEQ Assay, a bias-controlled multiplex PCR. Processing in the source paper ran as follows. Within the assay, amplification of reference gene primers was used to estimate how many nucleated cells each sample contained. Sequence reads were collapsed and filtered to measure the absolute abundance of every unique TCRbeta CDR3 rearrangement. Productive Simpson clonality was computed per sample as the square root of Simpson's diversity index over productive rearrangements. Imported from immuneACCESS, the table was reduced by TCRdb to in-frame sequences with V and J called. These copies leave out some clones; in studies compared against another copy, an unresolved V gene accounts for under half, and the cause of the remainder is not known. The DNA gave D and trimming, while V, J and clone size come from that table. For this sample there are over 150,000 clones; more than 80% appear just once. Around 6.2% of the sample is held by the ten biggest clonotypes.

Sample: PBMCs or T cells enriched from blood (not recorded which). The rearrangement joined TRBV11-2 to TRBJ2-7; D gene: possibly TRBD1, on 6 matching bases. This TCR was sampled from a man aged 35 to 55 who had recovered from COVID-19. CDR3 protein: CASSRNRDSSYEQYF. Read as DNA, the sequence is TGTGCCAGCAGCCGGAACAGGGATAGTTCCTACGAGCAGTACTTC.